This T cell receptor beta chain was obtained from a study of T cell repertoires in cytomegalovirus infection. About the study: CMV infection together with matching HLA type was indicated by public TCR beta signatures.

Whole-study findings and limits: CMV-specific HLA-C-restricted TCR beta clonotypes dominated the ex vivo response.

Notes on this clonotype: Its antigen is not known.

In germline, CDR1 is MGHDK, CDR2 SYGVNS. The CDR3 runs to 14 residues. V was shortened by 3 bases and J by 6 bases, with 11 bases between the two germline ends. From the reads, TCRdb called clonotypes with MiXCR, one entry per CDR3 protein. The profile shows around 300,000 distinct CDR3 sequences, about 26% of them singletons. Sample: PBMCs. The rearrangement joins TRBV25-1 to TRBJ1-4; D unresolved. This receptor was taken from a human donor in good health (CMV status not recorded). Some clones in this sample may be carry-over from other donors' samples. The CDR3 coding sequence is TGTGCCAGCAGTGACTCGGGGAATCATGAAAAACTGTTTTTT. Protein product: CASSDSGNHEKLFF.